This TCR beta chain was obtained from a study of response to subunit inactivated influenza vaccine. Study results and limitations: There was a suggestion from the authors that each seasonal influenza vaccination recruits few new T cells.

A single record per CDR3 protein comes from TCRdb applying MiXCR to the RT-PCR reads. The sample holds about 530,000 distinct CDR3 sequences, roughly 10% seen once. As for this clonotype: Its antigen remains unknown.

CDR3 length: 13 residues. The V gene lost 6 bases and the J gene lost 6 bases, with 11 bases spanning the gap. The clonotype comes from a man aged 50 to 60 who received an inactivated influenza vaccine. The input for sequencing was PBMCs from blood, taken on the day of vaccination. The V call is TRBV12-3 or TRBV12-4, the J call TRBJ1-4; no firm D call. The CDR3 DNA sequence: TGTGCCAGCAGACTGTCCGGAGATGAAAAACTGTTTTTT. Its protein is CASRLSGDEKLFF.